This T cell receptor (beta chain) comes out of a study of T cell responses to AZD1222 COVID-19 vaccine. Looked up from germline, CDR1 is LGHNA and CDR2 is YNFKEQ. Losses at the gene ends were 3 bases for V and 2 bases for J; bases not matched to a gene: 9. This CDR3 comprises 16 residues. Whether given at about 4 or about 12 weeks, second doses were pooled. The assay was immunoSEQ multiplex PCR, and TCRdb's table has in-frame clones only and misses some. The sample includes 95,000 to 110,000 clones, nearly 90% seen only once; the top ten take around 4.5%. The V call is TRBV4-2, the J call TRBJ2-5; TRBD1 matches 7 bases. The material was peripheral blood, obtained 28 days after the second AZD1222 dose. This TCR came from an adult who received the AZD1222 COVID-19 vaccine. The CDR3 spells CASSQRQGVRQETQYF. The DNA for the CDR3 is TGTGCCAGCAGCCAGCGACAGGGCGTGAGGCAAGAGACCCAGTACTTC.